This T cell receptor beta chain was observed in a study of T-cell memory formation after mild COVID-19. Study results and limitations: Contracting clones from day 15 to 85 had balanced CD4/CD8; later expanders favoured CD4+. Chiefly within CM and EM were the contracting CD4+ clones; CD8+ ones were within EMRA. There was no confirmation that second-wave clones peaking on day 37 were SARS-CoV-2 specific.

Deletions cut 6 bases from V and 8 bases from J, with 16 bases between. CDR3 length equals 14 residues. Germline lookup yields CDR1 MNHNY and CDR2 SVGAGI (reference sequence). Concerning this clonotype itself: Antigen unknown.

cDNA libraries for TCR alpha and TCR beta, carrying sample barcodes and UMIs, came from 5'RACE with constant-segment primers. A single record per CDR3 protein comes from TCRdb applying MiXCR to the 5' RACE reads. This sample carries fewer than 150,000 distinct CDR3 sequences, 14% to 15% of them seen once, and the ten largest clones take about 29%. The sequenced material came from PBMCs or a T cell subset sorted from them (not recorded which). The chain joins TRBV6-6 to TRBJ1-4; D call uncertain. The receptor was isolated from an adult woman who had mild COVID-19 (a few samples of this study predate the infection). Cell type and time point are not known. The CDR3 bases are TGTGCCAGCAGCCTTAACAAATACCGGGAAAAACTGTTTTTT. It is translated as CASSLNKYREKLFF.